Below are 26 T cell receptor beta chains sequenced from a single sample in a study of T cell responses to AZD1222 COVID-19 vaccine. Clones were sequenced by immunoSEQ multiplex PCR, and TCRdb holds only the in-frame ones, with some missing. The sample consists of some 120,000 clones, over 85% of them appearing once. The sample was peripheral blood, taken on day 0 of AZD1222 vaccination. The receptors stem from an adult in good health.

The chain links TRBV10-3 to TRBJ1-2; D remains ambiguous. This CDR3 is built from 12 residues. The V end was cut by 3 bases, the J end by 1 base, with 3 bases between. Germline V gene lookup returns CDR1 ENHRY and CDR2 SYGVKD. CDR3 sequence (DNA): TGTGCCATCAGTGACCGTAACTATGGCTACACCTTC. This codes for CAISDRNYGYTF.

There are a few counts of this clone. The chain carries TRBV7-2 and TRBJ1-2; possibly TRBD1 for D (6 bases). CDR1 and CDR2 (germline): SGHTA, FQGNSA. This CDR3 is built from 14 residues. V shed 2 bases and J shed 6 bases, with 13 bases lying between them. This CDR3 is CASSLTGPPNGYTF. For the CDR3, the DNA is TGTGCCAGCAGCTTAACAGGGCCCCCTAATGGCTACACCTTC.

This clone was seen once. The chain recombines TRBV5-1 with TRBJ2-7; 9 nucleotides align to TRBD1. Germline CDR1 is SGHRS and CDR2 is YFSETQ. Unmatched junction bases numbered 5, after V lost 0 bases and J lost 4 bases. The CDR3 length is 15 residues. CDR3 sequence (DNA): TGCGCCAGCAGCTTGGACGGGACAGGGCGGTACGAGCAGTACTTC. Protein sequence: CASSLDGTGRYEQYF. The full variable domain, in which reference TRBV5-1 and TRBJ2-7 provide the parts outside the CDR3, is KAGVTQTPRYLIKTRGQQVTLSCSPISGHRSVSWYQQTPGQGLQFLFEYFSETQRNKGNFPGRFSGRQFSNSRSEMNVSTLELGDSALYLCASSLDGTGRYEQYFGPGTRLTVT.

The chain is built from TRBV21-1 and TRBJ2-3; the table's TRBD1 call for D was not verified on the DNA. TRBV21-1 is an annotated pseudogene. CDR3 length: 14 amino acids. The CDR3 sequence: CASSKAGGADTQYF. CDR3 sequence (DNA): TGTGCCAGCAGCAAGGCAGGGGGCGCAGATACGCAGTATTTT.

The rearrangement links TRBV29-1 to TRBJ2-5, with no clear D. The CDR3 contains 12 residues. Germline assignment: CDR1 SQVTM and CDR2 ANQGSEA. The ends were cut back, 4 bases at V and 5 bases at J, with 11 bases in the middle. This chain's CDR3 is CSVAITGETQYF. The CDR3 coding sequence is TGCAGCGTTGCCATCACCGGGGAGACCCAGTACTTC.

The V call is TRBV6-2 or TRBV6-3, the J call TRBJ2-3; D is uncertain. V lost 5 bases to trimming and J lost 5 bases, with 5 bases between them. Looked up from germline, CDR1 is MNHEY and CDR2 is SVGEGT. CDR3 size: 11 residues. CDR3 residues: CASSREDTQYF. The CDR3 nucleotides read TGTGCCAGCAGTCGAGAAGATACGCAGTATTTT.

The chain uses TRBV6-5 and TRBJ1-6; the D is unclear. The V end was cut by 0 bases, the J end by 10 bases, with 10 bases between. The CDR3 length is 14 residues. The germline V gene has CDR1 MNHEY and CDR2 SVGAGI. CDR3 loop: CASSYSGYWSPLHF. The CDR3 region has the DNA TGTGCCAGCAGTTACTCAGGGTATTGGTCACCCCTCCACTTT.

The rearrangement links TRBV19 to TRBJ1-1; D ambiguous. CDR3 length: 13 amino acids. Germline V gives CDR1 LNHDA, CDR2 SQIVND (reference sequence). The ends were cut back, 2 bases at V and 1 base at J, with 5 bases in the middle. For the CDR3, the DNA is TGTGCCAGTAGTATATATGGGAACACTGAAGCTTTCTTT. Translating it yields CASSIYGNTEAFF. Full variable domain (rest looked up from reference TRBV19 and TRBJ1-1): DGGITQSPKYLFRKEGQNVTLSCEQNLNHDAMYWYRQDPGQGLRLIYYSQIVNDFQKGDIAEGYSVSREKKESFPLTVTSAQKNPTAFYLCASSIYGNTEAFFGQGTRLTVV.

This clone has only one observation. This sequence joins TRBV11-2 and TRBJ1-2; possibly TRBD1 for D (6 bases). This CDR3 has 17 residues. V lost 5 bases, J lost 3 bases, and 22 bases lay in between. The germline V gene has CDR1 SGHAT and CDR2 FQNNGV. The CDR3 bases are TGTGCCAGCAGCCCAGTGGGGCAGGGGCAGACAGACTATGGCTACACCTTC. This codes for CASSPVGQGQTDYGYTF.

The chain links TRBV5-1 to TRBJ1-3, with D unresolved. V lost 2 bases to trimming and J lost 0 bases, with 15 bases between them. The CDR3 is made up of 17 amino acids. Germline-derived CDR1 and CDR2 are SGHRS and YFSETQ. The CDR3 region has the DNA TGCGCCAGCAGCTTCGACGGCAGGCCCTTCTCTGGAAACACCATATATTTT. Encoded protein: CASSFDGRPFSGNTIYF. Full variable domain (remainder filled in from reference TRBV5-1 and TRBJ1-3): KAGVTQTPRYLIKTRGQQVTLSCSPISGHRSVSWYQQTPGQGLQFLFEYFSETQRNKGNFPGRFSGRQFSNSRSEMNVSTLELGDSALYLCASSFDGRPFSGNTIYFGEGSWLTVV.

CDR3 nucleotide sequence: TGTGCCAGCAGTGAGAGAGATACGCAGTATTTT. It is translated as CASSERDTQYF. This rearrangement joins TRBV2 to TRBJ2-3; D is uncertain. The length of the CDR3 is 11 residues. The germline V gene encodes CDR1 SNHLY and CDR2 FYNNEI. The V and J ends lost 3 bases and 5 bases respectively, with 3 bases between them. The full variable domain, completed using reference TRBV2 and TRBJ2-3, is EPEVTQTPSHQVTQMGQEVILRCVPISNHLYFYWYRQILGQKVEFLVSFYNNEISEKSEIFDDQFSVERPDGSNFTLKIRSTKLEDSAMYFCASSERDTQYFGPGTRLTVL.

The chain employs TRBV5-1 and TRBJ2-1; 15 nucleotides match TRBD2. The CDR3 extends over 17 amino acids. Germline V gene data show CDR1 as SGHRS and CDR2 as YFSETQ. With 3 bases clipped from V and 7 bases from J, the junction kept 8 bases outside the gene matches. CDR3 DNA sequence: TGCGCCAGCAGCTCACGGACTAGCGGGAGGGCCCAGAATGAGCAGTTCTTC. Protein sequence: CASSSRTSGRAQNEQFF. The full variable domain, completed using reference TRBV5-1 and TRBJ2-1, is KAGVTQTPRYLIKTRGQQVTLSCSPISGHRSVSWYQQTPGQGLQFLFEYFSETQRNKGNFPGRFSGRQFSNSRSEMNVSTLELGDSALYLCASSSRTSGRAQNEQFFGPGTRLTVL.

The CDR3, as DNA: TGTGCCAGCAGCTTACGACAGGGTGGGGACACTGAAGCTTTCTTT. Its protein is CASSLRQGGDTEAFF. V and J are TRBV7-2 and TRBJ1-1; 7 nucleotides agree with TRBD1. Losses at the gene ends were 2 bases for V and 3 bases for J; bases not matched to a gene: 6. The CDR3 has 15 amino acids. Germline loops: CDR1 SGHTA, CDR2 FQGNSA.

The rearrangement joins TRBV14 to TRBJ2-1; 9 bases match TRBD2. V lost 0 bases to trimming and J lost 4 bases; unmatched junction nucleotides: 4. The germline CDR1 and CDR2 sequences are SGHDN and FVKESK. The CDR3 spans 16 residues. DNA for the CDR3: TGTGCCAGCAGCCAAGATGCTAGCGGGAAATACAATGAGCAGTTCTTC. Its translation: CASSQDASGKYNEQFF. The complete variable domain, with remaining parts taken from reference TRBV14 and TRBJ2-1, reads EAGVTQFPSHSVIEKGQTVTLRCDPISGHDNLYWYRRVMGKEIKFLLHFVKESKQDESGMPNNRFLAERTGGTYSTLKVQPAELEDSGVYFCASSQDASGKYNEQFFGPGTRLTVL.

The chain links TRBV27 to TRBJ1-6; weak D call: TRBD1 (6 bases). Between the trimmed V and J ends, which lost 6 bases and 0 bases, there was a span of 12 bases. The germline V gene encodes CDR1 MNHEY and CDR2 SMNVEV (reference sequence). CDR3 length: 16 residues. The CDR3 region has the DNA TGTGCCAGCAGAGGGGGGGCAAGCTCCTATAATTCACCCCTCCACTTT. As protein: CASRGGASSYNSPLHF.

The CDR3 coding sequence is TGTGCCAGCAGTTTATCGGTGTTTGAAGCTTTCTTT. This gives the protein CASSLSVFEAFF. The chain links TRBV12-3 or TRBV12-4 to TRBJ1-1, with no clear D. The CDR3 loop spans 12 amino acids. The V gene lost 2 bases and the J gene lost 7 bases, with 8 bases spanning the gap.

The J gene is TRBJ2-7, the V gene TRBV3-1 (or the pseudogene TRBV3-2), with 13 nucleotides matching TRBD2. The CDR3 is made up of 16 amino acids. J lost 2 bases, V lost 1 base, and 2 bases had no gene match. Germline-derived CDR1 and CDR2 are LGHDT and YNNKEL (reference sequence). DNA for the CDR3: TGTGCCAGCAGCCAAGCCGGGACTAGCGGGGCCTACGAGCAGTACTTC. Translating gives CASSQAGTSGAYEQYF.

The gene calls are TRBV6-6 and TRBJ2-7, with 9 bases lining up with TRBD2. The CDR3 contains 13 residues. V was pared by 8 bases and J by 5 bases, with 7 bases of the junction left unmatched. Germline CDR1 is MNHNY and CDR2 is SVGAGI (reference sequence). CDR3 protein: CASRNSGRDEQYF. CDR3 nucleotide sequence: TGTGCCAGCCGCAATAGCGGGAGAGACGAGCAGTACTTC.

The J gene is TRBJ1-2, the V gene TRBV20-1, with TRBD1 as a possible D gene (6 bases). Per germline, CDR1 DFQATT and CDR2 SNEGSKA (reference sequence). This CDR3 region has 13 residues. V gave up 3 bases and J gave up 1 base, with 9 bases separating them. For the CDR3, the DNA is TGCAGTGCTAGTCAGGGGATTAACTATGGCTACACCTTC. It is translated as CSASQGINYGYTF.

The gene calls are TRBV6-5 and TRBJ1-5; no reliable D call. This CDR3 contains 15 residues. Trimming stripped 0 bases from V and 2 bases from J, with 8 bases between. CDR1 and CDR2 from the germline V gene are MNHEY and SVGAGI. This CDR3 is CASSYSLRGNQPQHF. CDR3 coding DNA: TGTGCCAGCAGTTACTCCTTAAGGGGCAATCAGCCCCAGCATTTT.

This chain uses TRBV5-5 with TRBJ1-2; weak D call: TRBD1 (5 bases). V lost 2 bases to trimming and J lost 4 bases, with 12 bases between them. This CDR3 has 14 amino acids. CDR1 and CDR2 (germline): SGHKS, YYEKEE (reference sequence). The DNA of the CDR3 is TGTGCCAGCAGCTTCCCCCAGGGTCCCTATGGCTACACCTTC. This encodes CASSFPQGPYGYTF.

This chain uses TRBV10-3 with TRBJ1-2; no clear D gene. V gave up 4 bases and J gave up 7 bases, with 10 bases separating them. The CDR3 loop spans 12 amino acids. From germline, CDR1 is ENHRY and CDR2 SYGVKD. The CDR3 is CAISAQVAGYTF. CDR3 bases: TGTGCCATCAGTGCTCAAGTGGCTGGCTACACCTTC.

This clone was recorded once. The V and J genes are TRBV5-1 and TRBJ2-1; D is ambiguous. Germline V gene lookup returns CDR1 SGHRS and CDR2 YFSETQ. V was shortened by 4 bases and J by 7 bases, with 21 bases between the two germline ends. The CDR3 is 16 amino acids. The CDR3, as DNA: TGCGCCAGCAGCCGTGGCCCGACAAGCAAACGGAATGAGCAGTTCTTC. Translating it yields CASSRGPTSKRNEQFF.

V gene TRBV28 combines with J gene TRBJ1-2; D possibly corresponds to TRBD1 (6 bases). Looked up from germline, CDR1 is MDHEN and CDR2 is SYDVKM. This CDR3 has 13 residues. V lost 7 bases, J lost 4 bases, and 13 bases lay in between. DNA of the CDR3: TGTGCCAGCACCCTGGGGGCTGGCTATGGCTACACCTTC. It encodes CASTLGAGYGYTF.

The chain couples TRBV5-4 to TRBJ2-5, with TRBD2 matching 10 bases. The V gene end was trimmed by 5 bases and the J gene end by 3 bases; junction bases not matched to a gene: 4. The CDR3 is 14 residues long. Per germline, CDR1 SGHNT and CDR2 YYREEE (reference sequence). The DNA for the CDR3 is TGTGCCAGCAGTTCTGGACTAGCGGAAGAGACCCAGTACTTC. It specifies CASSSGLAEETQYF.

CDR3 residues: CASSLLSWGSTSYEQYF. DNA of the CDR3: TGTGCCAGCAGCTTACTATCATGGGGGTCTACCTCCTACGAGCAGTACTTC. The J gene is TRBJ2-7, the V gene TRBV7-8; the D call may be TRBD1 or TRBD2 (5 bases each). Per germline, CDR1 SGHVS and CDR2 FQNEAQ. The CDR3 has 17 amino acids. V dropped 2 bases and J dropped 0 bases, with 17 bases sitting between them. Full variable domain (outside the CDR3, taken from reference TRBV7-8 and TRBJ2-7): GAGVSQSPRYKVAKRGQDVALRCDPISGHVSLFWYQQALGQGPEFLTYFQNEAQLDKSGLPSDRFFAERPEGSVSTLKIQRTQQEDSAVYLCASSLLSWGSTSYEQYFGPGTRLTVT.